The 8 T cell receptor beta chains listed next were all sequenced from one sample in a study of blood T cell repertoires in COVID-19. Produced via immunoSEQ multiplex PCR; TCRdb's table is partial and in-frame only. The profile shows some 170,000 clones, approximately 80% of them singletons. Input material: peripheral blood. The receptor set was obtained from an elderly woman with active or convalescent COVID-19.

Remarks on this clone: The identical CDR3 is also encoded by other nucleotide sequences in the sample. The rearrangement joins TRBV5-1 to TRBJ1-2, with TRBD1 matching 8 bases. From germline, CDR1 is SGHRS and CDR2 YFSETQ. The CDR3 runs 13 residues. With 4 bases clipped from V and 5 bases from J, the junction kept 4 bases outside the gene matches. CDR3 sequence (DNA): TGCGCCAGCAGCCTGACAGGGGATTATGGCTACACCTTC. This translates into CASSLTGDYGYTF.

The V call is TRBV4-2, the J call TRBJ2-7; TRBD2 matches 8 bases. CDR3 length: 15 residues. J was trimmed by 2 bases and V by 5 bases; bases with no gene match: 8. Germline CDR1 reads LGHNA; CDR2 reads YNFKEQ. The CDR3, as DNA: TGTGCCAGCAGCAGGAAGAGCGGGGGTCCCTACGAGCAGTACTTC. Translating it yields CASSRKSGGPYEQYF.

The V and J genes are TRBV19 and TRBJ1-2; D may be TRBD1 (6 bases). Trimming removed 4 bases from V and 4 bases from J, with 13 bases in between. There are 14 residues in the CDR3. Germline assignment: CDR1 LNHDA and CDR2 SQIVND (reference sequence). The CDR3 is CASSTGQISYGYTF. DNA for the CDR3: TGTGCCAGTAGTACCGGACAGATCAGCTATGGCTACACCTTC.

This clone was seen only a few times. This chain uses TRBV7-2 with TRBJ2-3; 15 bases align to TRBD2. The ends lost 4 bases at V and 3 bases at J; junction bases unmatched: 5. The CDR3 spans 17 residues. Germline-derived CDR1 and CDR2 are SGHTA and FQGNSA. The CDR3 protein is CASSSRTSGGATDTQYF. In DNA, the CDR3 is TGTGCCAGCAGCTCTAGGACTAGCGGGGGGGCAACAGATACGCAGTATTTT.

The gene calls are TRBV27 and TRBJ1-3, with TRBD1 as a possible D gene (6 bases). Trimming pared 5 bases from V and 2 bases from J, leaving 13 bases between. The CDR3 is 15 residues long. Germline V gene data show CDR1 as MNHEY and CDR2 as SMNVEV (reference sequence). The CDR3 spells CASSQQGRAGNTIYF. The CDR3 nucleotides read TGTGCCAGCAGTCAACAGGGTCGGGCTGGAAACACCATATATTTT.

The gene calls are TRBV19 and TRBJ1-2; 8 nucleotides agree with TRBD1. The CDR3 covers 12 residues. The V and J ends lost 3 bases and 7 bases, in that order; junction bases with no gene match: 1. Germline V gives CDR1 LNHDA, CDR2 SQIVND (reference sequence). Here the CDR3 reads CASSIGQGGYTF. CDR3 sequence (DNA): TGTGCCAGTAGTATTGGACAGGGTGGCTACACCTTC.

V gene TRBV4-3 combines with J gene TRBJ2-2, with D perhaps matching TRBD1 (7 bases). The CDR3 is 15 amino acids. Germline V gene data show CDR1 as LGHNA and CDR2 as YSLEER. Trimming left V 1 base short and J 6 bases short, with 12 bases between. This CDR3 is CASSQGARGAGELFF. Written as DNA, the CDR3 is TGCGCCAGCAGCCAAGGAGCCAGGGGGGCCGGGGAGCTGTTTTTT.

The chain uses TRBV30 and TRBJ2-2; no reliable D call. The V and J ends lost 3 bases and 6 bases respectively, with 8 bases between them. CDR1 is GTSNPN and CDR2 is SVGIG in the germline V gene (reference sequence). The CDR3 is 12 amino acids. The CDR3 region has the DNA TGTGCCTGGAGCCGTGGGCCCGGGGAGCTGTTTTTT. The encoded protein is CAWSRGPGELFF.